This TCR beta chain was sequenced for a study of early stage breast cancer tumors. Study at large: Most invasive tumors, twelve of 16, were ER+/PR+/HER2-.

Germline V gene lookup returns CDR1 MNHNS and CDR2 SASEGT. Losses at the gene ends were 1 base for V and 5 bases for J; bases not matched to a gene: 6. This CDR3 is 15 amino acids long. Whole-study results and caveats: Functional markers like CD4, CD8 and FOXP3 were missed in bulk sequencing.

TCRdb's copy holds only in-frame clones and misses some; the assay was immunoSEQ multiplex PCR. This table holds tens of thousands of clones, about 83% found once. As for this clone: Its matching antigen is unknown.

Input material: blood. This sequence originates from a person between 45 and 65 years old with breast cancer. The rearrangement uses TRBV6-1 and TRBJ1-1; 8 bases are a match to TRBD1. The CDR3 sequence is CASSEDWTGRTEAFF. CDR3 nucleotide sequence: TGTGCCAGCAGTGAAGACTGGACAGGGAGGACTGAAGCTTTCTTT.